Included here is one TCR beta chain sequence, with context. Its antigen remains unknown. This CDR3 comprises 16 residues. J lost 7 bases, V lost 0 bases, and 6 bases had no gene match. Germline CDR1 MGHRA, CDR2 YSYEKL. The entry originates in a study of shared clonotypes between healthy human individuals. Per sorted-subset replicate PCR, input was approximately 210 ng DNA, representing 30,000 to 35,000 T cell genomes. The protocol was immunoSEQ multiplex PCR, while the TCRdb copy is restricted to in-frame clones and leaves out a portion. The repertoire consists of 950,000 to 1,100,000 clones, with about 80% occurring once and the leading ten covering roughly 0.62%. Study-wide points: Investigators expected sequencing depth to affect clonotype sharing among donors. A reduction in generation probabilities was seen for non-shared clonotypes relative to those shared by all four donors.

CD4+ cells underwent separation, giving CD45RA+ naive and CD45RA-negative memory subsets. The source is a man aged 18 to 30 in good health. Some clones in this sample may be carry-over from other donors' samples. The sample taken for sequencing was memory CD4+ T cells from PBMCs. Sample subset: CD45RA-negative fraction. The rearrangement links TRBV4-1 to TRBJ1-4; 9 bases map to TRBD1. The CDR3 DNA sequence: TGCGCCAGCAGCCAAGACGTACAGGGGGCGCCTGAAAAACTGTTTTTT. It yields the protein CASSQDVQGAPEKLFF.